The following is a T cell receptor (beta chain) sequence with its context. Assay used: immunoSEQ multiplex PCR; TCRdb lists only in-frame clones, some missing. This repertoire shows 250,000 to 400,000 clones, about 91% found once; its top ten account for 1.5% to 2%. This entry belongs to a study of blood T cell repertoires in COVID-19. In the study overall: Some COVID-19 samples were acute and others convalescent; all came from the United States, Italy and Spain.

Trimming took off 4 bases at V and 1 base at J, with 10 bases between the two ends. The CDR3 totals 14 residues. In germline, CDR1 is SGHTA, CDR2 FQGNSA. The sequenced sample consisted of peripheral blood. This TCR was recovered from a woman aged 30 to 39 with COVID-19, enrolled during active disease. The V call is TRBV7-2, the J call TRBJ1-1; D call uncertain. DNA of the CDR3: TGTGCCAGCAGCTCCGACGGGAGGAACACTGAAGCTTTCTTT. Translated: CASSSDGRNTEAFF.